The TCR beta chain under discussion was sequenced for a study of cytomegalovirus exposure and HLA in healthy donors (dated by TCRdb to the late 2010s). As for the study more broadly: An earlier analysis of roughly 630 of the donors reported 250 to 350 Gb of sequence data and 117 million unique TCR beta sequences from 150 million to 200 million T cells. Because of strong linkage in the cohort, 4 to 6 DR-DQ haplotypes were treated as single units for association and clustering. The study aimed to test whether cataloging public T cell receptors could reveal signatures of past pathogen exposure. A separate validation cohort of about 110 different subjects was used in addition to the 666-subject first cohort. A later analysis re-analyzed previously published TCR beta repertoires from several hundred donors and added high-resolution HLA genotyping to study TCR occurrence patterns. High-throughput TCR immunosequencing, statistical association of individual TCRs with disease status, and machine learning were combined to predict cytomegalovirus infection status. Genome-wide SNP genotypes for about 60% of the roughly 670 donors were used in a later genetic analysis, which treated that subset as a discovery cohort. HLA typing covered class I and class II loci at four-digit resolution. The later analysis used no new phenotypic data to find candidate immune exposures, relying instead on TCR beta sequences and their occurrence across donors. Approximately 310 gigabases of sequencing data and around 80 million unique TCR sequences made up an early release that covered over 550 HLA-typed donors. Among 398 genotyped donors of the cohort, an average of approximately 250,000 unique TCR beta nucleotide sequences were sequenced per donor, approximately 20% of them non-productive. The study profiled the T cell repertoires of more than 500 subjects by immunosequencing and related them to cytomegalovirus serostatus. In an earlier analysis of a few hundred of the donors, high-throughput TCR beta sequencing was used to judge whether each TCR beta V gene segment behaved as functional or pseudogenic. Of the 350 to 450 genotyped donors, 75% to 85% were placed in the genetic ancestry cluster associated with self-reported Caucasian donors. Donor age, sex, ethnicity and CMV serostatus were compiled alongside the repertoire data. All discovery cohort repertoires had been generated on a single sequencing platform. Typing coverage varied by locus: 629-630 donors for A, B, C, DRB1 and DQB1; roughly 520 for DQA1; around 610 for DPA1; roughly 450 for DPB1. Overall study outcomes, separate from this receptor: An earlier analysis of roughly 570 of the donors showed that most TCR beta V segments appeared in productive rearrangements either about 87% or about 30% of the time, which broadly matched IMGT annotations. In a later analysis, HLA-associated TCR beta chains were found to be more clonally expanded and to have lower generation probabilities than equally common non-associated chains. Because HLA typing was missing for some donors at each locus, association tests included only the typed subset. The authors suggested that the approach could potentially be extended to other disease states and immunological phenotypes. Only TCR beta chains were sequenced in this cohort, and the absence of alpha or paired-chain data limited detectable features. Most TCR sequences were observed very rarely across donors, whereas some public TCRs were present in many individuals. Strong co-occurrence of HLA alleles, especially DR and DQ, made assigning TCR associations to individual alleles difficult. A further reported finding was that TCR beta sequences accurately predicted the HLA-A and HLA-B alleles for most subjects in the first cohort. Most CMV-associated TCR beta chains appeared to be HLA-restricted in a later analysis, and the HLA associations seemed to be driven largely by CMV exposure. According to a later analysis, TCR association rates differed among HLA loci, with DRB1 alleles showing the most associated TCRs and HLA-C alleles showing the fewest. In the study, roughly 160 TCR beta chains were listed as associated with cytomegalovirus. Because the 87-base-pair reads could not distinguish some IMGT-functional V segments, including TRBV6-2 and TRBV6-3, those segments were excluded. A group of highly shared sequence variants was considered likely to be a technical artifact of the sequencing pipeline. According to a later analysis, parvovirus B19, influenza, CMV and Epstein-Barr virus appeared linked to several top co-occurrence clusters. In a later genetic analysis, fewer N-insertions in productive TCRs were reported among donors in an Asian-associated ancestry cluster than the approximately 670-donor mean. Correlated functional status among segregating V segments might be attributable to linkage disequilibrium, but an unknown experimental factor could not be ruled out. For the cohort, immune exposure information was limited to CMV serostatus. Some 16 rarely observed V segments, including chromosome 9 orphons, were excluded from the earlier analysis of several hundred of the donors because counts were too low. The classifier was reported to diagnose cytomegalovirus status with high specificity and sensitivity in both the original and validation cohorts. In vitro tests confirmed that a few of the cytomegalovirus-associated TCR beta chains recognize cytomegalovirus antigens. Presence/absence analyses assumed roughly uniform sequencing depth across donors, an assumption that may not hold. V-gene and J-gene trimming of TCR beta chains was associated with a missense DCLRE1C variant in a later genetic analysis, and the association was replicated in an independent cohort. At a false discovery rate of 0.05, a later analysis linked under 20,000 TCR beta sequences to specific HLA alleles.

V is cut by 0 bases and J by 2 bases, and the space between the germline ends is 8 bases. From cysteine to phenylalanine, the CDR3 is 14 amino acids long. This entry keeps only the CDR3 DNA: 42 bases, framed from base 1. CDR1 and CDR2 were assigned from the germline V gene as KGHSH and LQKENI. The cohort consisted of hundreds of healthy bone marrow donors. All cohort members were sampled while nominally healthy, although unrecorded immune exposures were likely present. The donor tested CMV seropositive, placing the donor among the 289 seropositive members of the cohort. A peripheral blood sample was collected from each donor, and TCR beta sequencing was performed on peripheral blood mononuclear cells. Genomic DNA extraction from the blood cell samples was performed with the Qiagen DNeasy Blood Extraction Kit. Libraries were made using the immunoSEQ multiplex PCR assay. For the multiplex PCR, a mixture combining 60 forward primers for TCR Vbeta segments and 13 reverse primers for TCR Jbeta segments was used. The CDR3 region of rearranged TCR beta genes was amplified from genomic DNA with a multiplex PCR assay. On the Illumina HiSeq System, the amplified TCR beta libraries were sequenced as 87-base-pair reads. In the paper's pipeline: Across the 700 or so repertoires, a later analysis counted 60 million to 90 million unique TCR beta chains, roughly 11 million of which were shared by at least two donors. A nearest-neighbor algorithm error-corrected the raw reads and collapsed the reads into unique sequences, merging closely related sequences to remove PCR and sequencing errors. CDR3 sequences were aligned to IMGT reference sequences to assign V, D and J gene segments. For a sequence to be retained, at least a six-nucleotide match to both a V gene segment and a J gene segment was required. Rearrangements were called productive when the CDR3 lacked stop codons and stayed in frame with V and J; all others were non-productive. CDR3 was defined by IMGT convention, running from the second conserved V-encoded cysteine to the conserved J-encoded phenylalanine. In an earlier analysis of approximately 590 of the donors, sequences lacking an unambiguous match to a single V gene segment were excluded. An earlier analysis of 587 of the donors classified V segments as functional when productive rearrangements were above 56.7% and as segregating when the standard deviation between donors was above 5%. A statistical classification framework was built to diagnose cytomegalovirus status from the catalog of TCR beta chain sequences. In a later analysis, V and J genes were assigned by comparing TCR nucleotide sequences against IMGT/GENE-DB human TR gene sequences. In a later analysis, CDR3 sequences and most-parsimonious VDJ recombination scenarios were assigned using the TCRdist pipeline. In a later analysis, each TCR beta chain was defined by its CDR3 amino acid sequence together with its V-gene family, and reads lacking a unique V-gene family were excluded. As a way to deal with suspected cross-contamination and a sequencing artifact, a later analysis dropped over 550 nucleotide sequences that were highly shared and had low generation probability. A later analysis calculated a clonal expansion index for each public chain from normalized within-repertoire ranks of inferred template counts. In a later analysis, generation probabilities were computed using a VDJ recombination model fitted to out-of-frame rearrangements, and the results were checked against IGoR. A later analysis scored TCR-TCR, TCR-HLA and TCR-CMV co-occurrence with hypergeometric tests, applying a repertoire-size bias correction to TCR pairs. False discovery rates were estimated in a later analysis by permuting HLA or CMV assignments 20 times. In a later analysis, co-occurring TCRs were grouped using DBSCAN, and TCRdist sequence similarity was added for clustering within HLA-allele-positive subsets. For co-occurrence clustering, repertoires with fewer than 30,000 or more than 120,000 public chains were excluded, along with 5 or 6 repertoires with anomalous nucleotide sharing. The clones in this table, taken by TCRdb from immuneACCESS, are in-frame only. Not every clone is retained; where verified, under half of the shortfall comes from an unresolved V gene, and the cause of the rest is unknown. The V and J calls and clone size are taken from that table; D and trimming were inferred from the DNA. The sample table includes fewer than 85,000 clones. Together, the top ten hold about 5% of the sample.

In regard to this clone: This clone's antigen is unknown.

The V and J segments used are TRBV18 and TRBJ2-7; too little of a D gene remains to name it. Specimen: PBMCs. The source of this sequence is a woman between 40 and 50 years old in good health and CMV-seropositive. The bases read TGTGCCAGCTCACCACCGTCCAAAACCTACGAGCAGTACTTC. Its protein reads: CASSPPSKTYEQYF.